The next 29 T cell receptor beta chains were all read from a single sample in a study of blood T cell repertoires in COVID-19. The table came from immunoSEQ multiplex PCR; TCRdb's copy has only in-frame clones and leaves some out. Of about 200,000 clones in the sample, approximately 81% are singletons; the top ten hold approximately 9%. Sequencing input: PBMCs or T cells enriched from blood (not recorded which). Receptors were obtained from a woman aged 45 to 65 with acute COVID-19.

The chain links TRBV12-3 or TRBV12-4 to TRBJ2-5; 7 bases are shared with TRBD1. CDR3 length equals 13 residues. V shed 6 bases and J 5 bases; nucleotides not matched to a gene: 6. CDR3 nucleotides: TGTGCCAGCAGGCGACAGGGTATGGAGACCCAGTACTTC. Translating it yields CASRRQGMETQYF.

The V call is TRBV5-1, the J call TRBJ2-2; TRBD2 aligns across 13 bases. The CDR3 totals 15 residues. Trimming at V came to 5 bases and at J to 5 bases, leaving 3 bases not matched to a gene. Per germline, CDR1 SGHRS and CDR2 YFSETQ. Here the CDR3 reads CASRLAGGPTGELFF. In nucleotides, the CDR3 is TGCGCCAGCAGACTAGCGGGAGGGCCAACCGGGGAGCTGTTTTTT.

This sequence joins TRBV29-1 and TRBJ1-1; 9 bases are a match to TRBD1. V dropped 6 bases and J dropped 1; count of bases not matched to a gene: 6. Germline CDR1 is SQVTM and CDR2 is ANQGSEA. The CDR3 runs 14 residues. The CDR3 loop reads CSVPGQGRNTEAFF. In DNA, the CDR3 is TGCAGCGTCCCGGGACAGGGCCGGAACACTGAAGCTTTCTTT.

The gene calls are TRBV14 and TRBJ2-3; the match to TRBD2 covers 10 bases. CDR1 is SGHDN, CDR2 FVKESK, per germline. V lost 0 bases to trimming and J lost 2 bases; unmatched junction nucleotides: 5. The CDR3 sequence is 17 residues long. In DNA form, the CDR3 reads TGTGCCAGCAGCCAAGATTTACTAGCGGGGACCACAGATACGCAGTATTTT. Protein: CASSQDLLAGTTDTQYF.

The J gene is TRBJ1-1, the V gene TRBV12-3 or TRBV12-4; D is unresolved. Trimming removed 10 bases from V and 4 bases from J, with 16 bases in between. The CDR3 sequence is 13 residues long. CDR3 amino acids: CATLVREGTEAFF. The CDR3 DNA sequence: TGTGCCACCCTTGTGAGGGAGGGCACTGAAGCTTTCTTT.

This clone came up once. The chain recombines TRBV12-3 or TRBV12-4 with TRBJ1-2; 7 nucleotides line up with TRBD1. This CDR3 contains 13 residues. V lost 6 bases to trimming and J lost 4 bases; unmatched junction nucleotides: 5. As DNA, the CDR3 is TGTGCCAGCAGCGGGACAGAACCCTATGGCTACACCTTC. It codes for CASSGTEPYGYTF.

V is TRBV3-1 (or the pseudogene TRBV3-2) and J is TRBJ1-3; D not resolved. V was trimmed by 1 base and J by 3 bases, leaving 10 bases between them. CDR1 LGHDT and CDR2 YNNKEL come from the germline V gene (reference sequence). The CDR3 length is 15 residues. CDR3 residues: CASSQVAGGGNTIYF. The CDR3 DNA is TGTGCCAGCAGCCAAGTAGCGGGAGGTGGAAACACCATATATTTT.

The V gene is TRBV4-3, the J gene TRBJ2-1, with TRBD2 matching over 7 bases. CDR3 size: 12 residues. CDR1 and CDR2 from the germline V gene are LGHNA and YSLEER. The CDR3 nucleotides read TGCGATGGGAGGGAAGCTTACAATGAGCAGTTCTTC. It translates to CDGREAYNEQFF.

The chain couples TRBV11-3 to TRBJ1-2; D is uncertain. V lost 4 bases, J lost 2 bases, and 11 bases lay in between. Per germline, CDR1 SGHNT and CDR2 YENEEA. CDR3 length: 14 residues. The CDR3 loop is CASSSRSGNYGYTF. In DNA form, the CDR3 reads TGTGCCAGCAGCTCCCGGTCAGGCAACTATGGCTACACCTTC.

The chain combines TRBV5-1 with TRBJ2-3; 15 bases agree with TRBD2. The J segment lost 2 bases and the V segment lost 3 bases, leaving 4 bases of the junction unmatched. This CDR3 has 17 residues. CDR1 and CDR2 (germline): SGHRS, YFSETQ. The CDR3: CASSSGLAGGITDTQYF. CDR3 coding DNA: TGCGCCAGCAGCTCGGGACTAGCGGGGGGCATCACAGATACGCAGTATTTT.

This chain links TRBV7-2 with TRBJ1-2, with D maybe TRBD1 (6 bases). The CDR3 is 14 residues long. The germline V gene encodes CDR1 SGHTA and CDR2 FQGNSA. The ends were cut back, 4 bases at V and 8 bases at J, with 17 bases in the middle. The CDR3 DNA is TGTGCCAGCAGCTCCGGCCCAGGGGAGGGAGGCTACACCTTC. This gives the protein CASSSGPGEGGYTF.

This clone was counted only a few times. The chain links TRBV5-6 to TRBJ2-7; D call uncertain. Trimming cost V 1 base and J 2 bases, with 10 bases left between them. The CDR3 extends over 14 amino acids. Germline loops: CDR1 SGHDT, CDR2 YYEEEE. The chain's CDR3 is CASSLWQAAYEQYF. The CDR3 DNA follows: TGTGCCAGCAGCTTGTGGCAGGCCGCCTACGAGCAGTACTTC.

This clone is a singleton in its sample. The J gene is TRBJ2-1, the V gene TRBV23-1; D unclear. TRBV23-1 is an ORF, and what it does is uncertain. The CDR3 totals 17 residues. V was clipped by 0 bases and J by 6 bases, with 18 bases between them. The CDR3 spells CASSQSERPKLINEQFF. In DNA, the CDR3 is TGCGCCAGCAGTCAATCGGAACGGCCGAAACTAATCAATGAGCAGTTCTTC.

The chain couples TRBV25-1 to TRBJ1-3; the D is unclear. The germline V and J ends were trimmed by 6 bases and 3 bases, with 12 bases remaining between them. Germline CDR1 is MGHDK and CDR2 is SYGVNS. The CDR3 contains 14 residues. CDR3 DNA sequence: TGTGCCAGCAGGAAGGCCGCGGGTGGAAACACCATATATTTT. Its protein product is CASRKAAGGNTIYF.

This chain connects TRBV18 to TRBJ2-3, with 8 nucleotides matching TRBD2. CDR3 length: 15 residues. Germline CDR1 and CDR2: KGHSH and LQKENI. The trim removed 4 bases at V and 2 bases at J, leaving 5 bases unmatched. The CDR3 here is CASSRQRGNTDTQYF. CDR3 bases: TGTGCCAGCTCACGTCAGCGGGGGAACACAGATACGCAGTATTTT. The entire variable domain, with the rest obtained from reference TRBV18 and TRBJ2-3, is as follows: NAGVMQNPRHLVRRRGQEARLRCSPMKGHSHVYWYRQLPEEGLKFMVYLQKENIIDESGMPKERFSAEFPKEGPSILRIQQVVRGDSAAYFCASSRQRGNTDTQYFGPGTRLTVL.

The chain couples TRBV18 to TRBJ2-7, with TRBD1 matching 9 bases. V was pared by 0 bases and J by 0 bases, with 12 bases of the junction left unmatched. Per germline, CDR1 KGHSH and CDR2 LQKENI. The CDR3 spans 19 residues. The CDR3 nucleotides read TGTGCCAGCTCACCACCGAGACAGGGGGTCCCCTTAAGCTCCTACGAGCAGTACTTC. This encodes CASSPPRQGVPLSSYEQYF.

The genes are TRBV7-3 and TRBJ1-2; D call uncertain. Between the trimmed V and J ends, which lost 5 bases and 4 bases, there was a span of 14 bases. Per germline, CDR1 SGHTA and CDR2 FQGTGA. The CDR3 consists of 14 residues. CDR3 amino acids: CASSPDPRSYGYTF. In nucleotides, the CDR3 is TGTGCCAGCAGCCCCGATCCGCGTTCCTATGGCTACACCTTC.

The genes are TRBV5-1 and TRBJ2-7; maybe TRBD1 (5 bases). V lost 5 bases and J 2 bases, leaving 14 bases between the germline ends. Germline V CDR1 and CDR2: SGHRS, YFSETQ. The CDR3 has 14 residues. The CDR3: CASRLSDTTYEQYF. CDR3 in DNA: TGCGCCAGCAGATTGTCGGACACTACCTACGAGCAGTACTTC.

This chain connects TRBV10-3 to TRBJ2-2; maybe TRBD1 (5 bases). CDR3 length: 13 amino acids. CDR1 ENHRY and CDR2 SYGVKD come from the germline V gene. Deletions cut 7 bases from V and 0 bases from J, with 6 bases between. As DNA, the CDR3 is TGTGCCATCAAGGGGACGAACACCGGGGAGCTGTTTTTT. As protein: CAIKGTNTGELFF.

The chain uses TRBV5-6 and TRBJ1-4; 9 bases are a match to TRBD1. The V segment lost 3 bases and the J segment 5 bases; nucleotides outside the gene matches: 8. The CDR3 consists of 16 residues. Germline CDR1 and CDR2: SGHDT and YYEEEE. The DNA for the CDR3 is TGTGCCAGCAGCTGGAGGACCGGGACAGGGAATGAAAAACTGTTTTTT. Translated: CASSWRTGTGNEKLFF. The full variable domain, with the rest looked up from reference TRBV5-6 and TRBJ1-4, is DAGVTQSPTHLIKTRGQQVTLRCSPKSGHDTVSWYQQALGQGPQFIFQYYEEEERQRGNFPDRFSGHQFPNYSSELNVNALLLGDSALYLCASSWRTGTGNEKLFFGSGTQLSVL.

The V gene is TRBV9, the J gene TRBJ2-7; the D gene is possibly TRBD2 (5 bases). Germline-derived CDR1 and CDR2 are SGDLS and YYNGEE. Between the trimmed V and J ends, which lost 0 bases and 7 bases, there was a span of 14 bases. The length of the CDR3 is 14 residues. The CDR3 region is CASSVATAPGEQYF. In nucleotides, the CDR3 is TGTGCCAGCAGCGTAGCGACGGCCCCGGGGGAGCAGTACTTC.

This clone was seen only once. V gene TRBV18 combines with J gene TRBJ1-4; D might be TRBD1 (5 bases). Trimming pared 3 bases from V and 4 bases from J, leaving 15 bases between. Germline V lookup: CDR1 KGHSH, CDR2 LQKENI. This CDR3 region has 16 residues. In nucleotides, the CDR3 is TGTGCCAGCTCACCGAAGCCGGGACTGATTAATGAAAAACTGTTTTTT. Its translation is CASSPKPGLINEKLFF.

V and J are TRBV18 and TRBJ2-1; D might be TRBD2 (6 bases). V was trimmed by 3 bases and J by 9 bases, leaving 21 bases between them. The CDR3 consists of 16 residues. Germline CDR1 and CDR2: KGHSH and LQKENI. CDR3 sequence: CASSPLLAGMGGEQFF. Here the CDR3 DNA reads TGTGCCAGCTCACCTTTGCTAGCTGGCATGGGGGGTGAGCAGTTCTTC. Full variable domain (rest looked up from reference TRBV18 and TRBJ2-1): NAGVMQNPRHLVRRRGQEARLRCSPMKGHSHVYWYRQLPEEGLKFMVYLQKENIIDESGMPKERFSAEFPKEGPSILRIQQVVRGDSAAYFCASSPLLAGMGGEQFFGPGTRLTVL.

This clone was recorded a few times. The chain couples TRBV7-3 to TRBJ1-1, with D possibly matching TRBD1 (6 bases). This CDR3 spans 14 amino acids. Germline V gene sequence: CDR1 SGHTA, CDR2 FQGTGA. Trimming removed 0 bases from V and 7 bases from J, with 12 bases in between. This CDR3 is CASSLTYREGEAFF. In nucleotides, the CDR3 is TGTGCCAGCAGCTTAACGTACAGGGAGGGTGAAGCTTTCTTT. Looking up the rest from reference TRBV7-3 and TRBJ1-1 gives the full variable domain: GAGVSQTPSNKVTEKGKYVELRCDPISGHTALYWYRQSLGQGPEFLIYFQGTGAADDSGLPNDRFFAVRPEGSVSTLKIQRTERGDSAVYLCASSLTYREGEAFFGQGTRLTVV.

The table lists this clone with a few counts. The DNA of the CDR3 is TGCGCCAGCAGCTTGGGGGTACTAGCGGCCTCAGATACGCAGTATTTT. Protein product: CASSLGVLAASDTQYF. V and J are TRBV5-1 and TRBJ2-3, with 8 bases fitting TRBD2. Trimming cost V 0 bases and J 4 bases; bases outside gene matches: 7. CDR3 size: 16 residues. Germline V gene data show CDR1 as SGHRS and CDR2 as YFSETQ.

This chain joins TRBV7-2 and TRBJ2-5; no firm D call. The germline V and J ends were trimmed by 3 bases and 1 base, with 6 bases remaining between them. The CDR3 covers 13 residues. Germline V gene data show CDR1 as SGHTA and CDR2 as FQGNSA. CDR3 residues: CASSFRIQETQYF. CDR3 nucleotides: TGTGCCAGCAGCTTCAGGATCCAAGAGACCCAGTACTTC.

The V and J genes are TRBV28 and TRBJ1-2; no clear D gene. The CDR3 has 12 amino acids. CDR1 MDHEN and CDR2 SYDVKM come from the germline V gene. Trimming cost V 3 bases and J 8 bases, with 10 bases left between them. CDR3 sequence reads: CASSFLTGGYTF. The CDR3 bases are TGTGCCAGCAGTTTTCTTACCGGGGGCTACACCTTC.

V and J are TRBV19 and TRBJ2-3; 14 bases fit TRBD2. The CDR3 is 17 residues long. After removal of 1 base from V and 5 bases from J, the junction contained 5 bases not matched to a gene. Germline V lookup: CDR1 LNHDA, CDR2 SQIVND (reference sequence). In DNA, the CDR3 is TGTGCCAGTAGTATAGGTTGGACTAGCGGGAGGATAGATACGCAGTATTTT. Amino acids: CASSIGWTSGRIDTQYF. Filled out from reference TRBV19 and TRBJ2-3, the complete variable domain reads DGGITQSPKYLFRKEGQNVTLSCEQNLNHDAMYWYRQDPGQGLRLIYYSQIVNDFQKGDIAEGYSVSREKKESFPLTVTSAQKNPTAFYLCASSIGWTSGRIDTQYFGPGTRLTVL.

The chain carries TRBV10-1 and TRBJ2-7; weak D call: TRBD1 (5 bases). Germline assignment: CDR1 WNHNN and CDR2 SYGVQD (reference sequence). The germline V and J ends were trimmed by 9 bases and 3 bases, with 21 bases remaining between them. This CDR3 region has 15 residues. CDR3 region: CARLSRAPHFYEQYF. CDR3 nucleotide sequence: TGCGCCAGGTTAAGCAGGGCCCCTCACTTCTACGAGCAGTACTTC.